This TCR beta chain is drawn from a study of blood T cell repertoires in COVID-19. TCRdb's copy holds only in-frame clones and misses some; the assay was immunoSEQ multiplex PCR. This table holds over 250,000 clones, 70% to 80% found once. The V end was cut by 2 bases, the J end by 3 bases, with 16 bases between. From germline, CDR1 is LNHDA and CDR2 SQIVND (reference sequence). There are 16 residues in the CDR3. The receptor was derived from a woman of 80 years or more with acute or convalescent COVID-19. Sequencing was done on a sample of peripheral blood. The rearrangement uses TRBV19 and TRBJ1-2, with D unresolved. The CDR3 DNA reads as TGTGCCAGTAGTATAACCCTTAGTCTCTCTTACTATGGCTACACCTTC. It is translated as CASSITLSLSYYGYTF.